This T cell receptor beta chain originates from a study of T cells in tumors after PD-1 blockade (dated by TCRdb to between 2018 and 2021). At the level of the whole study: Patients with prior checkpoint blockade, systemic immunosuppressant use, or recent radiotherapy or other anti-cancer therapy within 4 weeks were excluded. A subset of patients also received ongoing daily vismodegib 150 mg during anti-PD-1 treatment. On average, tumor samples had under 30,000 TCR templates (range about 550-100,000) and over 6,000 unique clonotypes, 15 to 20-fold deeper than single-cell TCR sequencing. Paired single-cell RNA and TCR sequencing was performed on site-matched tumors from BCC or SCC patients before and after anti-PD-1 therapy. RECIST version 1.1 was used to evaluate clinical response.

On this clone: Its recognized antigen is unknown. No per-base quality is available; no much larger clone lies one base away.

Paper-wide results and their limitations: Among expanded exhausted clones in squamous cell carcinoma, 50% were novel, compared with approximately 30% of the other expanded CD8+ clones. About 41% of tumor TCR clonotypes were detected in blood, and some novel exhausted tumor clones were observed in pre-treatment blood, which was taken as suggesting peripheral recruitment. The source of novel T cell clones was not identified, and lymphoid organs or rare unexpanded clones within the tumor or the tumor periphery could be included among the possible sources. Exhausted CD8+ clones expanded after therapy were mostly novel clonotypes undetected pre-treatment, suggesting clonal replacement rather than reinvigoration of pre-existing clones. Clonal replacement appeared only between pre- and post-treatment samples, not between two pre-treatment samples, arguing against biopsy timing or location artifacts.

The label giving this sample's time point can be read as: after anti-PD-1 therapy. Tumor biopsies were site-matched, taken from the same primary tumor before and after PD-1 blockade. Patients received pembrolizumab 200 mg every 3 weeks or cemiplimab 350 mg every 2 weeks. Post-treatment squamous cell carcinoma samples were obtained on average 31 days after treatment start, capturing early T cell dynamics. For bulk TCRbeta sequencing, genomic DNA was extracted from tumor biopsies or peripheral blood, and input amounts ranged from 616 ng to 6,004 ng. To detect rare clonotypes with greater sensitivity than single-cell TCR sequencing, bulk TCRbeta sequencing was done on the leftover biopsy material. Histologically proven advanced or metastatic basal or squamous cell carcinoma was present in all patients, all of whom were poor candidates for surgical resection. Serial tumor biopsies were taken during anti-PD-1 treatment from the 4 patients comprising the squamous cell carcinoma cohort. Fresh biopsies were taken from the primary tumor site, and part of the biopsy material was kept in RNAlater for exome and bulk TCR sequencing.

The immunoSEQ platform was used for deep TCRbeta sequencing. Per the source publication's procedure: Only productive rearrangements were exported from the immunoSEQ Analyzer for downstream analysis. A two-sided binomial test at Bonferroni-corrected P below 0.01 was used to call clones with significant expansion or contraction between timepoints. T cell phenotypes were assigned to bulk TCRbeta clonotypes by matching to single-cell RNA+TCR-seq clones sharing the same TCRbeta sequence. Tumor enrichment of a clone was calculated by dividing the clone's tumor frequency by the clone's PBMC frequency, both taken from bulk TCR sequencing. TCRs were grouped by GLIPH into specificity groups, defined as clusters of distinct TCRs likely recognizing common antigens via shared CDR3 motifs. TCRdb retrieved this table from immuneACCESS and kept in-frame rearrangements only. Not all clones are present; in checked studies, unresolved V genes account for under half, and no reason is known for the remainder. V, J and clone size derive from that table, while D and trimming were established from the DNA sequence. Counted in this sample were roughly 13,000 clones; around 68% of them appeared once. The ten most abundant clones make up under 40% of the sample.

This clonotype was obtained from a human donor with cutaneous squamous cell carcinoma. This specimen consisted of tumor tissue, obtained after anti-PD-1 treatment.

The CDR3 in this case is CASSQGYNQPQHF. At the DNA level, the sequence is TGTGCCAGCTCACAGGGGTACAATCAGCCCCAGCATTTT. The chain employs TRBV18 and TRBJ1-5, and the D gene may be TRBD1, 5 bases matching. CDR1 KGHSH and CDR2 LQKENI were looked up in the germline V gene. Including cysteine and phenylalanine, the CDR3 has 13 amino acids. CDR3 DNA is the only sequence kept; it has 39 bases, read in frame from the first base. Trimming removed 4 bases from V and 3 bases from J, leaving 7 bases between the germline ends.